This T cell receptor (beta chain) was captured in a study of blood T cell repertoires in COVID-19. Turning to the study itself: Samples representing acute and convalescent COVID-19 were sourced from the United States, Italy and Spain. T cells, B-cell-depleted T cells, or PBMCs supplied cDNA or gDNA.

During active infection, Seattle patients enrolled and were then monitored through disease. Germline V gene data show CDR1 as LNHDA and CDR2 as SQIVND (reference sequence). Trimming left V 1 base short and J 0 bases short, with 7 bases between. The CDR3 is 15 amino acids. As processed by the authors: Reference gene primer amplification gave estimated nucleated cell counts. Profiling relied on immunoSEQ multiplex PCR, and the TCRdb table lists in-frame clones only, not all of them. V and J calls and clone size come straight from that table; D and trimming were deduced from the DNA. The data hold some 190,000 clones, with over 75% observed a single time.

Sequencing input: peripheral blood. The chain combines TRBV19 with TRBJ2-1; no definite D call. The TCR comes from a man aged 80 or over with COVID-19, enrolled during active disease. In nucleotides, the CDR3 is TGTGCCAGTAGTATAGGCGGCAACTCCTACAATGAGCAGTTCTTC. Translating it yields CASSIGGNSYNEQFF.